This T cell receptor (beta chain) was identified during a study of control samples from healthy donors and cancer patients. Produced via immunoSEQ multiplex PCR; TCRdb's table is partial and in-frame only. The data contain about 120,000 clones, approximately 93% of them singletons. Trimming cost V 3 bases and J 1 base, with 15 bases left between them. There are 17 residues in the CDR3. Germline lookup yields CDR1 SNHLY and CDR2 FYNNEI. The specimen sequenced was blood. This sequence originates from a man under 40 in good health. The gene calls are TRBV2 and TRBJ1-4; D is perhaps TRBD1 (5 bases). CDR3 bases: TGTGCCAGCAGTGACGTCTATGAGAGGGGAACTAATGAAAAACTGTTTTTT. Translated, it gives CASSDVYERGTNEKLFF.